This is a list of T cell receptor beta chains from one sample in a study of T cell responses to AZD1222 COVID-19 vaccine. Sequencing was performed with immunoSEQ multiplex PCR; in TCRdb, only in-frame clones are kept and a portion is missing. This repertoire shows 65,000 to 85,000 clones, approximately 83% found once; its top ten account for more than 9%. Sample: peripheral blood, taken 28 days after the second AZD1222 dose. The receptors come from an adult who received the AZD1222 COVID-19 vaccine. Each CDR3 is given with its conserved first and last residue. The D gene is left open where the match is weak. The size field is filled for only some rows; it gives once, few, many or a size class.

D	V	size	J	length	CDR3	DNA
.	TRBV7-9	few	TRBJ1-1	12	CASSLVNTEAFF	TGTGCCAGCAGCTTGGTGAACACTGAAGCTTTCTTT
.	TRBV6-5	.	TRBJ1-4	12	CATSGTYGKLFF	TGTGCCACCTCGGGGACGTATGGAAAACTGTTTTTT
.	TRBV15	.	TRBJ1-2	16	CATSRDSGTGIYGYTF	TGTGCCACCAGCAGAGATAGCGGTACAGGGATATACGGCTACACCTTC
TRBD1	TRBV19	.	TRBJ1-5	15	CASSIGTGSNQPQHF	TGTGCCAGTAGTATAGGGACAGGGAGCAATCAGCCCCAGCATTTT
.	TRBV7-2	.	TRBJ2-1	15	CASSLVTGYQGEQFF	TGTGCCAGCAGCTTAGTAACAGGGTACCAGGGTGAGCAGTTCTTC
TRBD1	TRBV6-5	once	TRBJ1-4	13	CAIGDRRNEKLFF	TGTGCCATTGGGGACAGGAGAAATGAAAAACTGTTTTTT
TRBD2	TRBV15	.	TRBJ2-2	16	CATSRLSGGGTGELFF	TGTGCCACCAGCAGACTCAGCGGGGGAGGGACCGGGGAGCTGTTTTTT
TRBD1	TRBV19	once	TRBJ2-7	14	CASSMTGSSYEQYF	TGTGCCAGTAGTATGACAGGGAGCTCCTACGAGCAGTACTTC
.	TRBV9	.	TRBJ1-2	12	CASSPDNYGYTF	TGTGCCAGCAGCCCTGACAACTATGGCTACACCTTC
TRBD1	TRBV11-2	.	TRBJ2-7	15	CASSDLGTERYEQYF	TGTGCCAGCAGCGACCTCGGGACAGAACGTTACGAGCAGTACTTC
.	TRBV3-1/TRBV3-2	.	TRBJ1-2	14	CASSQDGTNYGYTF	TGTGCCAGCAGCCAAGACGGGACTAACTATGGCTACACCTTC
.	TRBV5-1	.	TRBJ1-4	14	CASSLGYRDEKLFF	TGCGCCAGCAGCTTGGGGTACAGGGATGAAAAACTGTTTTTT
.	TRBV7-8	.	TRBJ1-3	12	CASSLGRNTIYF	TGTGCCAGCAGCTTAGGGCGAAACACCATATATTTT
.	TRBV10-2	few	TRBJ2-6	15	CASSVGGAGANVLTF	TGCGCCAGCAGTGTTGGGGGCGCTGGGGCCAACGTCCTGACTTTC
TRBD1	TRBV6-4	.	TRBJ1-2	14	CASSNGTGTYGYTF	TGTGCCAGCAGTAACGGGACAGGGACCTATGGCTACACCTTC
.	TRBV5-4	once	TRBJ1-1	12	CASMEMNTEAFF	TGTGCCAGCATGGAGATGAACACTGAAGCTTTCTTT
TRBD2	TRBV7-8	.	TRBJ2-3	15	CASSLEGLAGGRQYF	TGTGCCAGCAGCTTAGAGGGACTAGCGGGGGGTCGTCAGTATTTT
TRBD1	TRBV19	.	TRBJ1-5	13	CASGQGINQPQHF	TGTGCCAGTGGACAGGGGATAAATCAGCCCCAGCATTTT
.	TRBV29-1	.	TRBJ1-1	12	CSVVSSDTEAFF	TGCAGCGTGGTTTCTTCAGACACTGAAGCTTTCTTT
.	TRBV28	.	TRBJ2-5	15	CASSFPRGGSGTQYF	TGTGCCAGCAGTTTCCCCCGTGGGGGGTCTGGGACCCAGTACTTC
.	TRBV19	.	TRBJ2-5	13	CASSGSLQETQYF	TGTGCCAGTTCTGGGAGCCTACAAGAGACCCAGTACTTC
.	TRBV28	.	TRBJ1-5	17	CASSVDRWGYSNQPQHF	TGTGCCAGCAGCGTTGATCGGTGGGGGTATAGCAATCAGCCCCAGCATTTT
.	TRBV5-1	.	TRBJ2-2	14	CASRNTAVVGELFF	TGCGCCAGCAGAAATACTGCTGTTGTAGGGGAGCTGTTTTTT
.	TRBV6-5	.	TRBJ1-5	12	CASTRGSQPQHF	TGTGCCAGCACCCGGGGAAGTCAGCCCCAGCATTTT
TRBD2	TRBV30	.	TRBJ2-2	17	CAWSTGLVIFGTGELFF	TGTGCCTGGAGTACGGGACTAGTCATTTTTGGCACCGGGGAGCTGTTTTTT
.	TRBV29-1	.	TRBJ2-5	11	CSARNQETQYF	TGCAGCGCAAGGAACCAAGAGACCCAGTACTTC
.	TRBV19	few	TRBJ1-1	14	CASSIWSLNTEAFF	TGTGCCAGTAGTATTTGGTCCCTGAACACTGAAGCTTTCTTT
.	TRBV25-1	.	TRBJ1-2	13	CASSPHHAGALYF	TGTGCCAGCAGTCCCCACCATGCCGGTGCCCTCTACTTC
.	TRBV6-5	.	TRBJ2-5	14	CASSYSSLGETQYF	TGTGCCAGCAGTTACTCTTCATTGGGAGAGACCCAGTACTTC
.	TRBV4-2	few	TRBJ2-3	17	CASSQDPAGRSTDTQYF	TGTGCCAGCAGCCAAGATCCAGCGGGCCGTAGCACAGATACGCAGTATTTT
TRBD2	TRBV28	.	TRBJ2-2	18	CASSLPSSGGYHTGELFF	TGTGCCAGCAGTTTACCAAGTAGCGGGGGGTATCACACCGGGGAGCTGTTTTTT
.	TRBV18	.	TRBJ2-7	16	CASSPSRQRSSYEQYF	TGTGCCAGCTCACCTTCGAGACAGAGAAGCTCCTACGAGCAGTACTTC
.	TRBV6-5	once	TRBJ1-4	15	CASSSSDIYSEKLFF	TGTGCCAGCAGTTCCTCTGACATATACAGTGAAAAACTGTTTTTT
.	TRBV9	.	TRBJ2-2	16	CASSSPLQGSTGELFF	TGTGCCAGCAGCTCACCACTTCAGGGTTCCACCGGGGAGCTGTTTTTT
.	TRBV5-1	.	TRBJ1-5	12	CASSLVYQPQHF	TGCGCCAGCAGCTTGGTTTATCAGCCCCAGCATTTT
.	TRBV7-2	.	TRBJ2-1	14	CASSLWDSSNEQFF	TGTGCCAGCAGCTTATGGGACTCATCCAATGAGCAGTTCTTC
TRBD1	TRBV7-9	.	TRBJ2-3	16	CASSLVMGQGADTQYF	TGTGCCAGCAGCTTAGTTATGGGACAGGGGGCAGATACGCAGTATTTT
.	TRBV12-3/TRBV12-4	.	TRBJ2-4	13	CASSLNAKNIQYF	TGTGCCAGCAGTTTAAATGCCAAAAACATTCAGTACTTC
.	TRBV6-1	.	TRBJ2-3	20	CASSEDPLPSQLWDPGQQYF	TGTGCCAGCAGTGAAGACCCGCTCCCGTCTCAGTTGTGGGATCCGGGTCAACAGTATTTT
TRBD2	TRBV6-5	.	TRBJ2-1	15	CASSYTGLAGSEQFF	TGTGCCAGCAGTTACACCGGACTAGCAGGTAGTGAGCAGTTCTTC
TRBD1	TRBV19	.	TRBJ2-1	15	CATRTGVSSYNEQFF	TGTGCCACCCGGACAGGGGTTAGCTCCTACAATGAGCAGTTCTTC
TRBD1	TRBV27	.	TRBJ2-2	16	CASSSPDRLNTGELFF	TGTGCCAGCAGTTCCCCGGACAGGTTAAACACCGGGGAGCTGTTTTTT
.	TRBV19	.	TRBJ1-6	13	CASSSSWDSPLHF	TGTGCCAGTAGCTCGAGTTGGGATTCACCCCTCCACTTT
TRBD2	TRBV13	.	TRBJ2-1	17	CASSSGHSGGSYNEQFF	TGTGCCAGCAGCTCTGGCCATAGCGGGGGCTCCTACAATGAGCAGTTCTTC
.	TRBV19	.	TRBJ1-1	16	CASSIGQGGFQAEAFF	TGTGCCAGTAGTATCGGACAAGGGGGTTTCCAGGCTGAAGCTTTCTTT
.	TRBV28	.	TRBJ2-3	12	CASSRDRYTQYF	TGTGCCAGCAGCCGTGACAGGTATACGCAGTATTTT
TRBD1	TRBV18	.	TRBJ1-4	15	CASSPNRGKEEKLFF	TGTGCCAGCTCACCGAACAGGGGGAAGGAGGAAAAACTGTTTTTT
.	TRBV5-3	once	TRBJ1-3	18	CARSLAVQGNSLGNTIYF	TGTGCCAGAAGCTTGGCGGTTCAGGGGAACTCTCTCGGAAACACCATATATTTT
.	TRBV27	.	TRBJ1-2	16	CASSPLGGVPMDGYTF	TGTGCCAGCAGCCCACTCGGGGGTGTCCCGATGGATGGCTACACCTTC
.	TRBV6-5	.	TRBJ2-3	15	CASSRELRGRDTQYF	TGTGCCAGCAGTCGAGAACTCCGGGGGAGGGATACGCAGTATTTT
.	TRBV6-5	once	TRBJ1-1	15	CASSYYKIPNTEAFF	TGTGCCAGCAGTTATTATAAGATTCCGAACACTGAAGCTTTCTTT
.	TRBV11-2	.	TRBJ1-5	15	CASSLRGVSNQPQHF	TGTGCCAGCAGCTTACGAGGGGTTAGCAATCAGCCCCAGCATTTT
.	TRBV3-1/TRBV3-2	.	TRBJ2-5	15	CASSQGRLPGETQYF	TGTGCCAGCAGCCAAGGGCGTTTGCCGGGAGAGACCCAGTACTTC
.	TRBV2	.	TRBJ1-5	13	CASRQDSNQPQHF	TGTGCCAGCAGACAGGATAGCAATCAGCCCCAGCATTTT
.	TRBV5-4	.	TRBJ1-1	15	CASSFRAGLGTEAFF	TGTGCCAGCAGCTTCAGGGCAGGGCTAGGAACTGAAGCTTTCTTT
.	TRBV7-7	.	TRBJ2-5	13	CASSLGLRETQYF	TGTGCTAGCAGCTTAGGACTTAGGGAGACCCAGTACTTC
.	TRBV6-6	.	TRBJ2-7	14	CASSILRDNYEQYF	TGTGCCAGCAGTATCTTACGGGACAACTACGAGCAGTACTTC
TRBD1	TRBV5-6	.	TRBJ1-4	15	CASTTGTLSNEKLFF	TGTGCCAGCACGACAGGGACCCTGTCTAATGAAAAACTGTTTTTT
.	TRBV6-4	.	TRBJ1-1	13	CASSLQENTEAFF	TGTGCCAGCAGTTTACAGGAGAACACTGAAGCTTTCTTT
TRBD2	TRBV3-1/TRBV3-2	.	TRBJ2-3	16	CASSSFEAGGTDTQYF	TGTGCCAGCAGTAGCTTTGAGGCGGGGGGGACAGATACGCAGTATTTT